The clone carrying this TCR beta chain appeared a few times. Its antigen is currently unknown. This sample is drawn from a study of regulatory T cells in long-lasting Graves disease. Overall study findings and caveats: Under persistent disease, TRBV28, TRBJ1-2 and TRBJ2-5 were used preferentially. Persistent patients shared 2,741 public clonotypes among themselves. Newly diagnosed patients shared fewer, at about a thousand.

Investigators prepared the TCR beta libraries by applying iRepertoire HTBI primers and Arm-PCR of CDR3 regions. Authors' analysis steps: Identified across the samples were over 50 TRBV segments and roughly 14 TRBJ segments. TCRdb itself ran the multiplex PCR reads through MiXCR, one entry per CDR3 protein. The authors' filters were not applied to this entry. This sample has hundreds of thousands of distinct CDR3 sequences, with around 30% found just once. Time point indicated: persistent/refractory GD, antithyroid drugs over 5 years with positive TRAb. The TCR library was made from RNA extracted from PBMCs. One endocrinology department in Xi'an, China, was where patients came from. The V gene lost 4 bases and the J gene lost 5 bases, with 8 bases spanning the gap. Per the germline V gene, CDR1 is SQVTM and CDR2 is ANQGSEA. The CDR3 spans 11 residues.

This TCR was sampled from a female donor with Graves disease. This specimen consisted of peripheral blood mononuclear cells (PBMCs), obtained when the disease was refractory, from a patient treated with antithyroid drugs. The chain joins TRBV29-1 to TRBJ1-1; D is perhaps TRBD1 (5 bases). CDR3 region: CSVGGETEAFF. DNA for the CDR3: TGCAGCGTTGGGGGGGAGACTGAAGCTTTCTTT. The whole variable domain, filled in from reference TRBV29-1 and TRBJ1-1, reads SAVISQKPSRDICQRGTSLTIQCQVDSQVTMMFWYRQQPGQSLTLIATANQGSEATYESGFVIDKFPISRPNLTFSTLTVSNMSPEDSSIYLCSVGGETEAFFGQGTRLTVV.